The 3 T cell receptor beta chains listed next were all sequenced from one sample in a study of blood T cell repertoires in COVID-19. TCRdb's table, derived via immunoSEQ multiplex PCR, lists solely in-frame clones and lacks some. The data contain approximately 210,000 clones, 80% to 90% of them seen just once; the ten biggest clones take up around 10%. The sequencing input was peripheral blood. The receptors were sampled from a man between 45 and 60 years old with COVID-19, enrolled during active disease.

V gene TRBV18 combines with J gene TRBJ1-1; D perhaps matches TRBD1 (5 bases). The CDR3 is 15 amino acids. Germline CDR1 is KGHSH and CDR2 is LQKENI. V was cut by 7 bases and J by 3 bases, with 18 bases left in between. The CDR3 reads CASFKNGARDTEAFF. The CDR3 nucleotides are TGTGCCAGCTTCAAGAATGGGGCGAGAGACACTGAAGCTTTCTTT.

The rearrangement joins TRBV7-8 to TRBJ2-2; the D gene is possibly TRBD1 (6 bases). CDR1 is SGHVS, CDR2 FQNEAQ, per germline. Trimming took off 1 base at V and 0 bases at J, with 12 bases between the two ends. CDR3 length: 17 amino acids. This CDR3 is CASSLGAHRANTGELFF. The DNA for the CDR3 is TGTGCCAGCAGCTTAGGGGCCCACAGGGCGAACACCGGGGAGCTGTTTTTT.

V and J are TRBV7-9 and TRBJ2-2; TRBD1 is a possible D gene (6 bases). The V end lost 4 bases, the J end lost 6 bases, and 9 bases lay between the germline ends. Germline V gene lookup returns CDR1 SEHNR and CDR2 FQNEAQ (reference sequence). There are 13 residues in the CDR3. In DNA, the CDR3 is TGTGCCAGCAGCTGGGGGCGGGCCGGGGAGCTGTTTTTT. It encodes CASSWGRAGELFF.